This T cell receptor (beta chain) comes out of a study of T cells after yellow fever vaccination (dated by TCRdb to the late 2010s). For context, the study as a whole: The SMART-Seq v4 Ultra Low Input RNA kit was used to prepare libraries from fractions with low cell numbers. To track T-cell clones before and after primary and booster YFV17D yellow fever vaccination, bulk TCR alpha and beta repertoires were sequenced longitudinally. Two healthy male donors, one aged 18 to 30 and one aged 30 to 39 years, made up the cohort. Blood was collected at multiple timepoints before and after primary and secondary immunization, and bulk PBMC replicates and cell subsets were isolated. What the authors observed across the whole study: Only a couple of donors were included in the study, so the extent to which the findings can be generalized is limited. Most clones expanded after primary vaccination were re-detected after the booster (almost 98% of CD4 and around 88% of CD8), suggesting broad memory maintenance. Computational filtering was required because FACS-sorted repertoires could contain abundant contaminating clonotypes from the bulk population. A small fraction of clonotypes appeared in both the CD4 and CD8 compartments, likely as a result of convergent recombination. The secondary T-cell response was weaker than the primary response but faster, peaking on day 5 instead of day 15.

CDR1 MNHEY and CDR2 SVGAGI were looked up in the germline V gene. V is cut by 3 bases and J by 2 bases, and the space between the germline ends is 13 bases. The CDR3 covers 15 residues, taking in both the cysteine and the phenylalanine. Left in the record is the CDR3 DNA by itself, 45 bases read in frame from the first base. The label giving this sample's treatment or condition can be read as: live attenuated yellow fever vaccine strain. At every blood-draw timepoint, two biological replicates of bulk PBMCs were collected. A standard Ficoll-Paque protocol was used to isolate PBMCs from peripheral blood. TriZol was used to extract RNA from bulk PBMCs, CD4 and CD8 fractions, and dextramer-positive and dextramer-negative fractions. With respect to this clonotype: What antigen it recognizes has not been identified. The sample holds no much larger clone one base away, and base qualities are not on file.

TCR cDNA was synthesized by 5'RACE template switching, which introduced a universal primer site and unique molecular identifiers. Priming of cDNA synthesis was performed from both the TCR alpha and TCR beta constant segments. Libraries were amplified in two PCR steps, with sample barcodes and sequencing adapters added in the second step. Sequencing of the libraries was done on either Illumina HiSeq 2500 (2x100 bp) or NovaSeq (2x150 bp). Per the source publication's procedure: Demultiplexing of reads and collapsing into UMI consensus sequences were performed with MIGEC, and V(D)J alignment was carried out with MiXCR. Vaccine-responding clonotypes were identified with edgeR using replicate PBMC samples, with FDR below 0.01 and a log2 fold change above 5 up to day 15 being required. CD4 or CD8 identity was assigned to each bulk clonotype according to whether the clonotype was present at higher abundance in the sequenced CD4 repertoire or the sequenced CD8 repertoire. The public reads were quality trimmed at Q25 with fastp and then assembled into clones with MiXCR by TCRdb, keeping productive beta chains. For every CDR3 protein sequence, its rows merge into one entry that carries the most common genes and DNA. The V and J calls come from TCRdb's annotation, not from the publication. The sample yields under 700,000 distinct CDR3 sequences; approximately 16% were counted once. Of the sample, approximately 15% is held by the ten largest clones.

The chain is assembled from TRBV6-5 and TRBJ1-2; 6 matching bases give a weak D call of TRBD1. The sequencing used PBMCs, collected 5 days after the first yellow fever vaccination. The sequence came from a man between 18 and 35 years old who received the YFV17D yellow fever vaccine. The base sequence is TGTGCCAGCAGTTATGGGCGGGGGCTCAACTATGGCTACACCTTC. It is translated as CASSYGRGLNYGYTF.